The present T cell receptor beta chain was sequenced within a study of T cell changes during pregnancy in multiple sclerosis. The V end was cut by 4 bases, the J end by 5 bases, with 14 bases between. Per the germline V gene, CDR1 is SSHAT and CDR2 is FNYEAQ (reference sequence). The CDR3 is 14 amino acids. The method was immunoSEQ multiplex PCR; TCRdb's version includes in-frame clones alone and lacks a portion of them. The sample lists approximately 90,000 clones, roughly 92% seen once, with approximately 2.2% in the top ten. The chain has TRBV7-7 and TRBJ2-5; a weak D match, TRBD1 (6 bases). The specimen comprised peripheral blood, sampled after pregnancy. The source is a female donor with multiple sclerosis, enrolled in a pregnancy study. CDR3 region: CASSSTGTSETQYF. The DNA of the CDR3 is TGTGCCAGCAGCTCGACCGGGACATCCGAGACCCAGTACTTC. The entire variable domain, with the rest obtained from reference TRBV7-7 and TRBJ2-5, is as follows: GAGVSQSPRYKVTKRGQDVTLRCDPISSHATLYWYQQALGQGPEFLTYFNYEAQPDKSGLPSDRFSAERPEGSISTLTIQRTEQRDSAMYRCASSSTGTSETQYFGPGTRLLVL.